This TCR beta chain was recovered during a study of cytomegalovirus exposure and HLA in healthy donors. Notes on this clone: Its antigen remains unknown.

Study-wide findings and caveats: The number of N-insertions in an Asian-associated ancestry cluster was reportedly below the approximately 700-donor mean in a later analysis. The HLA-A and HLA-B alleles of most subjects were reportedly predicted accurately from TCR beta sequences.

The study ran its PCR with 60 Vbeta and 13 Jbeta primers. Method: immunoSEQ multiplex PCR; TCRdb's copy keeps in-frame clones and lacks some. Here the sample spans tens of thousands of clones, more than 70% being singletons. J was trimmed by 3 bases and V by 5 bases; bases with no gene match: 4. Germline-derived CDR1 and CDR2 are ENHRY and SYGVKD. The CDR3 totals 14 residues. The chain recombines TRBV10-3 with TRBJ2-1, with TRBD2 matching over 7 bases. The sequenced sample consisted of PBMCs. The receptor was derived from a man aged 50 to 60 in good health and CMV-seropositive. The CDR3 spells CAISPGTNYNEQFF. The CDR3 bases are TGTGCCATCAGTCCCGGGACTAACTACAATGAGCAGTTCTTC.